This is a list of T cell receptor beta chains from one sample in a study of early T cells in non-severe SARS-CoV-2 infection. TCRdb itself ran the 5' RACE reads through MiXCR, one entry per CDR3 protein. The sample holds tens of thousands of distinct CDR3 sequences, about 12% seen once. Sequencing was carried out using whole blood. The receptors shown here come from an adult who was a healthcare worker with PCR-confirmed SARS-CoV-2 infection or an uninfected control (not recorded which). Each CDR3 is given without its conserved first and last residue. A D gene is named only where the DNA matches it firmly.

D: TRBD2; J: TRBJ2-5; V: TRBV20-1; CDR3: SAQSVGIPGREETQY
D: .; J: TRBJ2-3; V: TRBV5-1; CDR3: ASSLNTDTQY
D: .; J: TRBJ2-5; V: TRBV29-1; CDR3: SVGSTYQETQY
D: .; J: TRBJ2-1; V: TRBV20-1; CDR3: SASKRFGSSYNEQF
D: TRBD1; J: TRBJ2-7; V: TRBV5-1; CDR3: ASSLGNRGKVDEQY
D: .; J: TRBJ2-1; V: TRBV27; CDR3: ASNRVPSYNEQF
D: .; J: TRBJ2-7; V: TRBV5-5; CDR3: ASSPSGTRYEQY
D: .; J: TRBJ2-3; V: TRBV11-1; CDR3: ASSNASDTQY
D: .; J: TRBJ2-5; V: TRBV27; CDR3: ASSLRVRSQETQY
D: .; J: TRBJ2-2; V: TRBV7-2; CDR3: ASSNTPGVGELF
D: .; J: TRBJ1-1; V: TRBV7-3; CDR3: ASSSTQGENTEAF
D: .; J: TRBJ1-5; V: TRBV19; CDR3: ASSHRTDKGSNQPQH
D: .; J: TRBJ2-6; V: TRBV6-5; CDR3: ASSYVTGANVLT
D: TRBD1; J: TRBJ1-2; V: TRBV5-6; CDR3: ASSADRGLQYGYT
D: TRBD1; J: TRBJ2-7; V: TRBV6-2/TRBV6-3; CDR3: ASSSPSGQGKIVREQY
D: .; J: TRBJ2-3; V: TRBV9; CDR3: ANSVGNRDSTDTQY
D: .; J: TRBJ1-5; V: TRBV2; CDR3: ASSELGFQQPQH
D: .; J: TRBJ1-6; V: TRBV11-1; CDR3: ASSFFRASYNSPLH
D: TRBD2; J: TRBJ2-1; V: TRBV4-1; CDR3: ASSQVLLAGGGEQF
D: .; J: TRBJ1-2; V: TRBV3-1; CDR3: ASSHRLPDLDGYT
D: .; J: TRBJ2-7; V: TRBV12-3/TRBV12-4; CDR3: ASSFLSPGGREQY
D: .; J: TRBJ1-1; V: TRBV6-6; CDR3: ASSYSTPGVTEAF